The 14 T cell receptor beta chains below were found in one sample sequenced in a study of T cells in Graves' hyperthyroidism and ophthalmopathy. There were TCR beta CDR3 regions amplified from RNA transcripts. TCR CDR3 underwent first-round RT-PCR with the HTBI primer set. TCRdb ran MiXCR on the multiplex PCR reads and lists one entry per CDR3 protein. The sample has some 770,000 distinct CDR3 sequences, over 15% seen once. Sample: blood. The receptor source for this set is a man aged 18 to 29 with Graves' hyperthyroidism.

This clonotype was observed at least ten times. The rearrangement uses TRBV30 and TRBJ1-2, with D uncertain. Per the germline V gene, CDR1 is GTSNPN and CDR2 is SVGIG (reference sequence). V lost 1 base to trimming and J lost 2 bases, with 17 bases between them. There are 16 residues in the CDR3. The CDR3 DNA reads TGTGCCTGGAGTGCCGACACTCGGCCGCTCAACTATGGCTACACCTTC. As protein: CAWSADTRPLNYGYTF.

The sample holds many counts of this clonotype. V usage is TRBV5-6 and J usage is TRBJ2-3, with 9 bases fitting TRBD2. The CDR3 length is 15 residues. The germline CDR1 and CDR2 sequences are SGHDT and YYEEEE. The V and J ends lost 2 bases and 5 bases, in that order; junction bases with no gene match: 6. The CDR3 sequence: CASSLGSGSVDTQYF. DNA for the CDR3: TGTGCCAGCAGCTTAGGTAGCGGGAGTGTAGATACGCAGTATTTT.

The gene calls are TRBV6-1 and TRBJ2-1, with 8 bases matching TRBD2. The ends lost 8 bases at V and 0 bases at J; junction bases unmatched: 3. Per germline, CDR1 MNHNS and CDR2 SASEGT. CDR3 size: 14 residues. The CDR3 protein is CASCSGSSYNEQFF. The CDR3 DNA reads as TGTGCCAGCTGCAGCGGGAGCTCCTACAATGAGCAGTTCTTC.

This clonotype has at least ten counts. The chain joins TRBV27 to TRBJ1-2; D unresolved. The CDR3 contains 16 residues. Germline values: CDR1 MNHEY, CDR2 SMNVEV (reference sequence). The germline V and J ends were trimmed by 4 bases and 0 bases, with 15 bases remaining between them. The CDR3 DNA follows: TGTGCCAGCAGTTCCTACCAAGTGAGGGCTAACTATGGCTACACCTTC. Amino acid sequence: CASSSYQVRANYGYTF.

V and J are TRBV12-3 or TRBV12-4 and TRBJ1-1, with D possibly TRBD1 on 6 matching bases. Trimming pared 2 bases from V and 3 bases from J, leaving 13 bases between. The CDR3 totals 15 residues. CDR3 sequence reads: CASSLRTVLYTEAFF. The DNA for the CDR3 is TGTGCCAGCAGTTTAAGGACAGTTCTCTACACTGAAGCTTTCTTT.

This clonotype was seen ten or more times. The V call is TRBV10-3, the J call TRBJ2-7, with 10 bases fitting TRBD2. Germline V CDR1 and CDR2: ENHRY, SYGVKD. The CDR3 sequence is 14 residues long. Losses at the gene ends were 5 bases for V and 4 bases for J; bases not matched to a gene: 5. This CDR3 reads CAISMASGRYEQYF. DNA for the CDR3: TGTGCCATCAGTATGGCTAGCGGGAGATACGAGCAGTACTTC.

This clonotype was detected only a few times. J is TRBJ2-1 and V is TRBV7-2, with 7 bases matching TRBD1. J lost 9 bases, V lost 1 base, and 3 bases had no gene match. The V gene's germline CDR1 is SGHTA and CDR2 FQGNSA. The CDR3 spans 13 residues. The CDR3 DNA is TGTGCCAGCAGCTTAGGACAGGGCGCTGAGCAGTTCTTC. This codes for CASSLGQGAEQFF.

The chain joins TRBV4-2 to TRBJ2-1; a weak D match, TRBD2 (6 bases). Germline lookup yields CDR1 LGHNA and CDR2 YNFKEQ. The length of the CDR3 is 14 residues. V was pared by 2 bases and J by 7 bases, with 12 bases between. The CDR3 nucleotides read TGTGCCAGCAGCCAATCCCGGGGGTTGAATGAGCAGTTCTTC. Translated, it gives CASSQSRGLNEQFF.

About this clonotype itself: Since a much larger clone is just one base distant, this may be a read error. V and J are TRBV7-9 and TRBJ2-7, with 11 bases lining up with TRBD1. The CDR3 consists of 14 residues. Trimming cost V 5 bases and J 6 bases; bases outside gene matches: 6. The germline CDR1 and CDR2 sequences are SEHNR and FQNEAQ (reference sequence). The CDR3 nucleotides are TGTGCCAGCAGCGCAGGGACAGGGGGGAGCGAGCAGTACTTC. Amino acid sequence: CASSAGTGGSEQYF.

This clonotype was counted a few times. The rearrangement links TRBV28 to TRBJ2-1; D not certain. Germline CDR1 MDHEN, CDR2 SYDVKM. The length of the CDR3 is 14 residues. Between the trimmed V and J ends, which lost 4 bases and 4 bases, there was a span of 11 bases. The CDR3 DNA follows: TGTGCCAGCAGTTCTCCCGGGCTTTACAATGAGCAGTTCTTC. Translation: CASSSPGLYNEQFF.

The table lists this clonotype with a few counts. V usage is TRBV20-1 and J usage is TRBJ2-7, with D possibly matching TRBD2 (5 bases). The V gene lost 2 bases and the J gene lost 3 bases, with 11 bases spanning the gap. This CDR3 comprises 13 residues. In germline, CDR1 is DFQATT, CDR2 SNEGSKA (reference sequence). DNA for the CDR3: TGCAGTGCTAGACATGGGAGCGGCTACGAGCAGTACTTC. It codes for CSARHGSGYEQYF.

Many counts were recorded for this clonotype. The genes are TRBV2 and TRBJ1-5; D possibly corresponds to TRBD1 (5 bases). The CDR3 spans 13 residues. The ends were cut back, 4 bases at V and 9 bases at J, with 13 bases in the middle. Germline assignment: CDR1 SNHLY and CDR2 FYNNEI. The DNA for the CDR3 is TGTGCCAGCAGTGTTGACAGCCAAAGGCCCCAGCATTTT. Amino acids: CASSVDSQRPQHF.

In this sample, this clonotype turned up many times. This chain connects TRBV30 to TRBJ1-2; D is possibly TRBD1 (5 bases). V gave up 0 bases and J gave up 4 bases, with 15 bases separating them. The CDR3 is 15 amino acids. CDR1 and CDR2 from the germline V gene are GTSNPN and SVGIG (reference sequence). This chain's CDR3 is CAWSVGRGRSYGYTF. DNA for the CDR3: TGTGCCTGGAGTGTAGGTAGGGGTAGGAGCTATGGCTACACCTTC.

This clonotype was detected many times. The V call is TRBV12-3 or TRBV12-4, the J call TRBJ2-1, with 9 bases identical to TRBD2. The CDR3 spans 18 residues. After removal of 2 bases from V and 0 bases from J, the junction contained 8 bases not matched to a gene. CDR3 DNA sequence: TGTGCCAGCAGTTTAAGGCTTAGCGGGGGAAGCTCCTACAATGAGCAGTTCTTC. This gives the protein CASSLRLSGGSSYNEQFF.